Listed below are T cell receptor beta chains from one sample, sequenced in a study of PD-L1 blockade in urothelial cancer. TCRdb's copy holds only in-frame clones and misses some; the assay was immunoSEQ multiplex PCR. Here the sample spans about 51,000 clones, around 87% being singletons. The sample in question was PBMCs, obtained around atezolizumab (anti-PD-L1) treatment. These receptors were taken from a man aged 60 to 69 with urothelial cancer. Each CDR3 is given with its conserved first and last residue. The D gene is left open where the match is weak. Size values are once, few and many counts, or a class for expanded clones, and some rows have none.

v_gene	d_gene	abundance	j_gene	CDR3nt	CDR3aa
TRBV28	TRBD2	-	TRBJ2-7	TGTGCCAGCAGTTTTCCGGGAGGGCCCCAAGAATGCTACGAGCAGTACTTC	CASSFPGGPQECYEQYF
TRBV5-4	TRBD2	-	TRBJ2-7	TGTGCCAGCAGCTTAGGCGGGAGGTACGAGCAGTACTTC	CASSLGGRYEQYF
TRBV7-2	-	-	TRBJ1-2	TGTGCCAGCAGCTTAGAGGGTGGTGGCAGGGGAGGGGGCTACACCTTC	CASSLEGGGRGGGYTF
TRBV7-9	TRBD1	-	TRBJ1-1	TGTGCCAGCAGCTTACGGGCAGGGACAGGGGATAGTAACACTGAAGCTTTCTTT	CASSLRAGTGDSNTEAFF
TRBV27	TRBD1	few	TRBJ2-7	TGTGCCAGCAGAGGACAGGGGGTTGGGGAGCAGTACTTC	CASRGQGVGEQYF
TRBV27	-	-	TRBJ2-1	TGTGCCAGCCAATTATGGGGGGGCCAGTACAATGAGCAGTTCTTC	CASQLWGGQYNEQFF
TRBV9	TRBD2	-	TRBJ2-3	TGTGCCAGCAGCGTAGAAGCGGGGGTTGCTACAGATACGCAGTATTTT	CASSVEAGVATDTQYF
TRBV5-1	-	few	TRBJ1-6	TGCGCCAGCAGCTTGGAAGTAGGGGTAACGCGTTCACCCCTCCACTTT	CASSLEVGVTRSPLHF
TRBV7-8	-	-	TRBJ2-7	TGTGCCAGCAGCCTAGACAGAACCTACGAGCAGTACTTC	CASSLDRTYEQYF
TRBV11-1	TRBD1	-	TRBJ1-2	TGTGCCAGCAGCCTGGACAGGGATGGAGGCTACACCTTC	CASSLDRDGGYTF
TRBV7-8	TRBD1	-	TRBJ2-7	TGTGCCAGCAGCTTAGCTACAGGGGGAATCTACGAGCAGTACTTC	CASSLATGGIYEQYF
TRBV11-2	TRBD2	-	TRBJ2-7	TGTGCCATCCAGACTAGCGCGTCAAACGAGCAGTACTTC	CAIQTSASNEQYF
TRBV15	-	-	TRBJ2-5	TGTGCCACCAGCAGAGATTTTAGCCAAGAGACCCAGTACTTC	CATSRDFSQETQYF
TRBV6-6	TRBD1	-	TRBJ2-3	TGTGCCACTCTAGACAGGGGATACACAGATACGCAGTATTTT	CATLDRGYTDTQYF
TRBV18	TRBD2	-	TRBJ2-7	TGTGCCAGCTCGAACGGGCCTAGCGGAGTCTACGAGCAGTACTTC	CASSNGPSGVYEQYF